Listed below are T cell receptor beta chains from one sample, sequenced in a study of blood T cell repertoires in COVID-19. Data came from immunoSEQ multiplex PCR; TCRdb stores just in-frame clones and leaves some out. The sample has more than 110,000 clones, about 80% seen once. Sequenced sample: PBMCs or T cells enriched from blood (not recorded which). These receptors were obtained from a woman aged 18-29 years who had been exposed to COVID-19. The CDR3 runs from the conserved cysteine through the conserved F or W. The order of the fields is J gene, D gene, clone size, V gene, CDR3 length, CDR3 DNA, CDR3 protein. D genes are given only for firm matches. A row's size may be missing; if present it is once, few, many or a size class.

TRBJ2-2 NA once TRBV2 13 TGTGCCAGCAGTGATCAGGGGTTCGGGGAGCTGTTTTTT CASSDQGFGELFF
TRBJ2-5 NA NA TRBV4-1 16 TGCGCCAGCAGCCAAGAATTTTATGTCGGCGGAGAGACCCAGTACTTC CASSQEFYVGGETQYF
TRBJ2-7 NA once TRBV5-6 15 TGTGCCAGCAGCTTCACCGGGGGTAGTTTTGACGAGCAGTACTTC CASSFTGGSFDEQYF
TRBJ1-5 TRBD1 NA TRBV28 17 TGTGCCAGCAGTTTGATGAGTGGCAGGGGGCTTGGGCAGCCCCAGCATTTT CASSLMSGRGLGQPQHF
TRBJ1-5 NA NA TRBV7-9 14 TGTGCCAGCAGCTTAAGCCCGGCCGGGCAGCCCCAGCATTTT CASSLSPAGQPQHF
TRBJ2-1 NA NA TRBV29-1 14 TGCAGCGTTGAGGGGCAGGCCACTTACAATGAGCAGTTCTTC CSVEGQATYNEQFF
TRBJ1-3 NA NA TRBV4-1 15 TGCGCCAGCAGCCTAGGAGAGAGCTCTGGAAACACCATATATTTT CASSLGESSGNTIYF
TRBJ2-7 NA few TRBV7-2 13 TGTGCCAGCTCCTCTCCGGGACTTTACGAGCAGTACTTC CASSSPGLYEQYF
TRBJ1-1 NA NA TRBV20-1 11 TGCAGTGCTAGAGGGCGGGTGGAAGCTTTCTTT CSARGRVEAFF
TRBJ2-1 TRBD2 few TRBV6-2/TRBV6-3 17 TGTGCCAGCAGTTACCTGGGACTAGCGGGAGGGCTCCATGAGCAGTTCTTC CASSYLGLAGGLHEQFF
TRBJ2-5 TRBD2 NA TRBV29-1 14 TGCAGCGCGGTTGGTCAAAGCGGGAGAGAGACCCAGTACTTC CSAVGQSGRETQYF
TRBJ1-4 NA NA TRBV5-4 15 TGTGCCAGCAGCTTAGGCGGAACAACTAATGAAAAACTGTTTTTT CASSLGGTTNEKLFF
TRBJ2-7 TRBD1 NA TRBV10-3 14 TGTGCCATCAGAGAGGGACAGGGGGCGCACGAGCAGTACTTC CAIREGQGAHEQYF
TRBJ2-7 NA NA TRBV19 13 TGTGCCAGTAGTACCCGGAGTCCCTACGAGCAGTACTTC CASSTRSPYEQYF
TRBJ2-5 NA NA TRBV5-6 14 TGTGCCAGCAGCGCCCCTAACTATAAAGAGACCCAGTACTTC CASSAPNYKETQYF
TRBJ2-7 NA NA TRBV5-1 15 TGCGCCAGCAGCTCTGGAGCAGGGGTCCCCTACGAGCAGTACTTC CASSSGAGVPYEQYF
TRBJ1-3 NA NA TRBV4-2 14 TGTGCCAGCAGCCAAGATAACTCGAGAAACACCATATATTTT CASSQDNSRNTIYF
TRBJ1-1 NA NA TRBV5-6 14 TGTGCCAGCAGCTTGGCAGGGATTCGCACTGAAGCTTTCTTT CASSLAGIRTEAFF
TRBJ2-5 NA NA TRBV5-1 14 TGCGCCAGCAGCTTGACTAGCACTGGTGAGACCCAGTACTTC CASSLTSTGETQYF
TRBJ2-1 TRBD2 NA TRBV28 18 TGTGCCAGCAGTCGACTAGCGGGAGGGCCTAGCTCCTACAATGAGCAGTTCTTC CASSRLAGGPSSYNEQFF
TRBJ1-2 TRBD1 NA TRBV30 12 TGTGCCTGGAGCAGGGGGGTCGATGGCTACACCTTC CAWSRGVDGYTF
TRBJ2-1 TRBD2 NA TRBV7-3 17 TGTGCCAGCAGCTTACAACCGGGACTAGCGACTTACAATGAGCAGTTCTTC CASSLQPGLATYNEQFF
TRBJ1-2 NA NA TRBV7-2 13 TGTGCCAGCAGCCACCGCGGCCTTTATGGCTACACCTTC CASSHRGLYGYTF
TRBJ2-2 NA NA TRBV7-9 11 TGTGCCAGTCGACGGGAGTGGGAGCTGTTTTTT CASRREWELFF
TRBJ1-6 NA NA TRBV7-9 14 TGTGCCAGCAGCCCGGGACACTTTAATTCACCCCTCCACTTT CASSPGHFNSPLHF
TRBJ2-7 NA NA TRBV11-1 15 TGTGCCAGCAGCTTAAGACGAGGTACCACCTACGAGCAGTACTTC CASSLRRGTTYEQYF
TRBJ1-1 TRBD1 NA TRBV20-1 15 TGCAGTGCTAGTTTGCCAACAGGGGGCACCACTGAAGCTTTCTTT CSASLPTGGTTEAFF
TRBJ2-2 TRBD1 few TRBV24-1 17 TGTGCCACCAGTGACCCGGGACAGGTTCCCGATTCCGGGGAGCTGTTTTTT CATSDPGQVPDSGELFF
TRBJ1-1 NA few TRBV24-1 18 TGTGCCACCAGTGATTTGCAGGGCAGGGAGGGGATGAACACTGAAGCTTTCTTT CATSDLQGREGMNTEAFF
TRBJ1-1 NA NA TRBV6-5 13 TGTGCCAGCAGTTCCAGATCCAACACTGAAGCTTTCTTT CASSSRSNTEAFF
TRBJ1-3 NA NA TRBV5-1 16 TGCGCCAGCAGCTTGCTGGGGCTGGGCTCTGGAAACACCATATATTTT CASSLLGLGSGNTIYF
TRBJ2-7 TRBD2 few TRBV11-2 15 TGTGCCAGCAGCTCTTTTAGCGGGAGTGCGAACGAGCAGTACTTC CASSSFSGSANEQYF
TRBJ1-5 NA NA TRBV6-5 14 TGTGCCAGCTTTCCCAACAGATCCAATCAGCCCCAGCATTTT CASFPNRSNQPQHF
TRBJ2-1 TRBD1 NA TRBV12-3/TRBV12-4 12 TGTGCCAGCACGTCGGACAGGGGGAGCCAGTTCTTC CASTSDRGSQFF
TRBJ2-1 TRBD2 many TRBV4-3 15 TGCGCCAGCAGCCAAGGGCGGGAGATCATCAATGAGCAGTTCTTC CASSQGREIINEQFF
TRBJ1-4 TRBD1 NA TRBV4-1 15 TGCGCCAGCAGCCCCCGGACAGGGATAAATGAAAAACTGTTTTTT CASSPRTGINEKLFF
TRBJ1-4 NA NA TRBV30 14 TGTGCCTGGAGAATGGGGCGGGGGTTCGAAAAACTGTTTTTT CAWRMGRGFEKLFF
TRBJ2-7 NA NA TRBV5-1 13 TGCGCCAGCAGCTTGGATACAGGCTACGAGCAGTACTTC CASSLDTGYEQYF